The rows below give T cell receptor beta chains drawn from one sample of a study of T cells in Graves' hyperthyroidism and ophthalmopathy. Each CDR3 protein gets one entry after TCRdb re-called the multiplex PCR reads with MiXCR. The sample has approximately 620,000 distinct CDR3 sequences, approximately 13% seen once. Sequenced: blood. The receptors come from a woman younger than 45 with Graves' hyperthyroidism that later progressed to Graves' ophthalmopathy. The CDR3 runs from the conserved cysteine through the conserved F or W. D genes are given only for firm matches. Not all rows give a size; the values are once, few, many and, for expanded clones, a class.

TRBV19	few	NA	TRBJ1-3	CASRDQKRSGNTIYF	TGTGCCAGCCGGGACCAGAAACGGTCTGGAAACACCATATATTTT
TRBV5-1	NA	TRBD2	TRBJ2-2	CASSLALAGAPGELFF	TGCGCCAGCAGCTTGGCTCTAGCGGGAGCCCCCGGGGAGCTGTTTTTT
TRBV7-9	NA	TRBD2	TRBJ2-7	CASSLASGRDNEQYF	TGTGCCAGCAGCTTGGCTAGCGGGAGAGACAACGAGCAGTACTTC
TRBV10-3	many	NA	TRBJ2-5	CATATGTQETQYF	TGTGCCACCGCCACGGGGACCCAAGAGACCCAGTACTTC
TRBV7-9	NA	NA	TRBJ2-2	CASRGTSDGGLFF	TGTGCCTCCCGGGGGACCAGCGACGGGGGGCTGTTTTTT
TRBV6-1	few	TRBD1	TRBJ1-2	CASRLGLGTGAPGYTF	TGTGCCAGCAGATTAGGCCTTGGGACAGGGGCTCCTGGCTACACCTTC
TRBV28	many	NA	TRBJ2-5	CASSLLSGGQETQYF	TGTGCCAGCAGTTTATTGTCGGGCGGCCAAGAGACCCAGTACTTC
TRBV30	many	NA	TRBJ1-2	CAWNDRFGYTF	TGTGCCTGGAACGACAGGTTTGGCTACACCTTC
TRBV4-2	NA	TRBD1	TRBJ2-7	CASSQVATGGSYEQYF	TGTGCCAGCAGCCAAGTAGCGACAGGGGGCTCCTACGAGCAGTACTTC
TRBV5-6	NA	TRBD1	TRBJ1-3	CASSEAGGGSGNTIYF	TGTGCCAGCAGCGAGGCAGGGGGGGGCTCTGGAAACACCATATATTTT
TRBV19	NA	NA	TRBJ1-1	CASSIRTNTEAFF	TGTGCCAGTAGTATTCGTACGAACACTGAAGCTTTCTTT
TRBV14	NA	NA	TRBJ2-7	CASSQVLGGTADLREQYF	TGTGCCAGCAGCCAAGTGTTGGGAGGGACAGCGGACTTGAGGGAGCAGTACTTC
TRBV29-1	NA	NA	TRBJ1-2	CSARDFGYTF	TGCAGCGCTCGGGACTTCGGCTACACCTTC
TRBV6-1	many	TRBD1	TRBJ2-2	CASRQDRGLWAGELFF	TGTGCCAGCAGACAGGACAGGGGCCTATGGGCCGGGGAGCTGTTTTTT
TRBV10-3	NA	NA	TRBJ1-5	CAISPEGVGAQPQHF	TGTGCCATCAGCCCCGAGGGGGTGGGTGCTCAGCCCCAGCATTTT
TRBV14	many	NA	TRBJ2-5	CASSQRRNLQETQYF	TGTGCCAGCAGCCAACGAAGGAACCTTCAAGAGACCCAGTACTTC